This T cell receptor beta chain comes out of a study of cytomegalovirus exposure and HLA in healthy donors. Using immunoSEQ multiplex PCR, the repertoire was profiled, and TCRdb retains in-frame clones only, with some absent. Among roughly 150,000 clones, about 90% were seen once, and the ten largest hold more than 3.5%. The CDR3 length is 14 residues. The germline gives CDR1 GTSNPN, CDR2 SVGIG (reference sequence). Trimming removed 4 bases at V and 0 bases at J, with 9 bases between. Separation from the roughly 680-subject first cohort characterized the roughly 120-subject validation cohort, to which the donors belonged.

The sequence was obtained from a man between 18 and 29 years old in good health and CMV-seropositive. The gene calls are TRBV30 and TRBJ1-4; the D is unclear. Specimen: PBMCs. The CDR3 region is CAWTYPSTNEKLFF. The CDR3 nucleotides are TGTGCCTGGACCTATCCTTCAACTAATGAAAAACTGTTTTTT.